This TCR beta chain was identified in a study of shared clonotypes between healthy human individuals. Study background: Used for every donor were three CD4 naive, three CD4 memory, two CD8 naive and one CD8 memory plate.

Deep-level settings were used for running the assay. Every subset's genomic DNA went evenly onto several immunoSEQ plates. Data came from immunoSEQ multiplex PCR; TCRdb stores just in-frame clones and leaves some out. In the table there are about 1 million clones, roughly 80% of which are singletons. The CDR3 length is 16 residues. Trimming stripped 4 bases from V and 2 bases from J, with 18 bases between. Germline CDR1 and CDR2: SGHDT and YYEEEE. This sequence originates from a man younger than 35 in good health. J is TRBJ1-2 and V is TRBV5-6; tentatively, D is TRBD1 (5 bases). Sequenced: memory CD4+ T cells sorted from blood. Regarding subset: CD45RA-negative fraction. The CDR3 DNA sequence: TGTGCCAGCAGCGGCGGGACGGCCAAGAGGAACTATGGCTACACCTTC. Translating it yields CASSGGTAKRNYGYTF.